The 19 T cell receptor beta chains below come from one sample, sequenced in a study of esophageal squamous cell carcinoma under preoperative chemotherapy. TCRdb re-analysed the PCR reads in MiXCR, keeping a single row per CDR3 protein. The sample includes approximately 15,000 distinct CDR3 sequences, 60% of them seen just once. The time point: before preoperative PTX-NDP chemotherapy. Sampling was performed from a patient given preoperative chemotherapy. These receptors all stem from a human donor with esophageal squamous cell carcinoma. The donor label of this sample is uncertain.

The rearrangement links TRBV6-1 to TRBJ1-2; D remains ambiguous. Germline values: CDR1 MNHNS, CDR2 SASEGT. This CDR3 region has 12 residues. V lost 6 bases, J lost 8 bases, and 13 bases lay in between. CDR3 in amino acids: CASRDGLMGYTF. CDR3 in DNA: TGTGCCAGCAGAGACGGACTCATGGGCTACACCTTC.

The chain links TRBV14 to TRBJ2-1; no reliable D call. TRBJ2-7 explains the end of the DNA better; the J call may be wrong. This CDR3 region has 14 residues. Germline values: CDR1 SGHDN, CDR2 FVKESK. The CDR3, as DNA: TGTGCCAGCAGCCAAGTGGAGCAGACCTACGAGCAGTACTTC. It yields the protein CASSQVEQTYEQYF.

The chain recombines TRBV6-1 with TRBJ2-3, with 9 bases fitting TRBD2. This CDR3 region has 16 residues. V was clipped by 5 bases and J by 9 bases; unmatched bases: 15. In germline, CDR1 is MNHNS, CDR2 SASEGT. The CDR3 loop reads CASSRKRGDGKDTQYF. The CDR3, as DNA: TGTGCCAGCAGTCGCAAGCGGGGGGACGGCAAAGACACGCAGTATTTT.

The chain couples TRBV12-3 or TRBV12-4 to TRBJ1-2; no reliable D call. This CDR3 region has 18 residues. Trimming removed 4 bases from V and 7 bases from J, with 28 bases in between. The chain's CDR3 is CASSSRYAGDAMDFGYTF. The CDR3, as DNA: TGTGCCAGCAGTTCCCGATACGCTGGGGATGCTATGGATTTTGGCTACACCTTC.

This clonotype is medium-sized in the sample. The chain uses TRBV6-1 and TRBJ1-6, with no clear D. The CDR3 is 16 residues long. Germline V gives CDR1 MNHNS, CDR2 SASEGT. The V gene lost 6 bases and the J gene lost 5 bases, with 17 bases spanning the gap. This chain's CDR3 is CASRAAPSGDNSPLHF. The CDR3 DNA is TGTGCCAGCAGGGCGGCCCCTTCTGGGGATAATTCACCCCTCCACTTT.

The V gene is TRBV6-1, the J gene TRBJ2-1; 8 positions match TRBD1. The ends lost 6 bases at V and 10 bases at J; junction bases unmatched: 11. The CDR3 extends over 14 amino acids. Germline V CDR1 and CDR2: MNHNS, SASEGT. CDR3 nucleotide sequence: TGTGCCAGCAGACGGGACAGGAGGGCCCACGAGCAGTTCTTC. This gives the protein CASRRDRRAHEQFF.

To note about this clonotype: One end of the junction does not line up with germline, which may come from a read error. The J gene is TRBJ2-4, the V gene TRBV6-1; TRBD2 is a possible D gene (7 bases). CDR3 length equals 14 residues. The germline gives CDR1 MNHNS, CDR2 SASEGT. CDR3 amino acids: CAGAGGGAKNIQYF. CDR3 sequence (DNA): TGTGCCGGCGCGGGTGGGGGGGCCAAAAACATTCAGTATTTC.

At least ten counts were recorded for this clonotype. V and J are TRBV7-6 and TRBJ2-3; 9 bases line up with TRBD2. The V gene end was trimmed by 1 base and the J gene end by 5 bases; junction bases not matched to a gene: 7. Looked up from germline, CDR1 is SGHVS and CDR2 is FNYEAQ. This CDR3 spans 16 amino acids. The CDR3 reads CASSLGSSGGQDTQYF. The CDR3 bases are TGTGCCAGCAGCTTAGGGAGTAGCGGGGGTCAAGATACGCAGTATTTT.

This clonotype was seen only a few times. The genes are TRBV10-3 and TRBJ2-1; 8 nucleotides line up with TRBD1. V was pared by 11 bases and J by 10 bases, with 7 bases of the junction left unmatched. CDR1 is ENHRY, CDR2 SYGVKD, per germline. The length of the CDR3 is 11 residues. CDR3 nucleotide sequence: TGTGCCTCGTGGACAGGGAACGAGCAGTTCTTC. It yields the protein CASWTGNEQFF.

The rearrangement joins TRBV11-3 to TRBJ2-7; D could derive from TRBD1 or TRBD2 (5 bases each). Germline assignment: CDR1 SGHNT and CDR2 YENEEA. The germline V and J ends were trimmed by 4 bases and 0 bases, with 10 bases remaining between them. The CDR3 is 14 residues long. CDR3: CASSSGTGSYEQYF. The CDR3 nucleotides are TGTGCCAGCAGCTCAGGGACCGGCTCCTACGAGCAGTACTTC.

This clonotype was counted a single time. The chain carries TRBV6-1 and TRBJ2-2; 7 bases are a match to TRBD2. Germline CDR1 and CDR2: MNHNS and SASEGT. The V segment lost 7 bases and the J segment 4 bases; nucleotides outside the gene matches: 6. This CDR3 is 14 amino acids long. The CDR3 DNA follows: TGTGCCAGCATCCCGCCGGGAGGCACCGGGGAGCTGTTTTTT. This encodes CASIPPGGTGELFF.

The rearrangement links TRBV4-2 to TRBJ2-1, with D uncertain. Germline V CDR1 and CDR2: LGHNA, YNFKEQ. This CDR3 spans 18 amino acids. V lost 0 bases, J lost 2 bases, and 17 bases lay in between. The CDR3 region is CASSQDRRENDAYNEQFF. The CDR3 DNA sequence: TGTGCCAGCAGCCAAGATCGTCGAGAGAACGACGCCTACAATGAGCAGTTCTTC.

This sequence joins TRBV7-2 and TRBJ2-4; D could derive from TRBD1 or TRBD2 (5 bases each). The CDR3 runs 15 residues. Germline V gene lookup returns CDR1 SGHTA and CDR2 FQGNSA. V lost 3 bases and J 0 bases, leaving 9 bases between the germline ends. CDR3 nucleotides: TGTGCCAGCAGCTTCCGGGACCAAGCCAAAAACATTCAGTACTTC. Its translation: CASSFRDQAKNIQYF. Variable domain in full (rest from reference TRBV7-2 and TRBJ2-4): GAGVSQSPSNKVTEKGKDVELRCDPISGHTALYWYRQSLGQGLEFLIYFQGNSAPDKSGLPSDRFSAERTGGSVSTLTIQRTQQEDSAVYLCASSFRDQAKNIQYFGAGTRLSVL.

This clonotype has only a few counts. One end of the junction is discordant with germline, which a read error may explain. The gene calls are TRBV6-1 and TRBJ2-3; 9 bases map to TRBD2. This CDR3 region has 14 residues. Germline lookup yields CDR1 MNHNS and CDR2 SASEGT. CDR3 coding DNA: TGTGGCAGCGCTGGCGGGGGGGACAAAAACACGCAGTACTTT. Translation: CGSAGGGDKNTQYF.

The V gene is TRBV12-5, the J gene TRBJ2-3; D possibly corresponds to TRBD1 (9 bases). CDR3 size: 20 residues. V lost 0 bases and J 2 bases, leaving 24 bases between the germline ends. The germline V gene has CDR1 LGHNT and CDR2 FRNRAP. The CDR3 DNA sequence: TGTGCTAGTGGTTTGGTAGTGGGACAGGGTTGGGGACTAGACACAGATACGCAGTATTTT. Its protein is CASGLVVGQGWGLDTDTQYF.

Judged by abundance, this clonotype is medium-sized (0.01 to 0.1%). The rearrangement joins TRBV6-1 to TRBJ2-2, with D unresolved. Germline CDR1 reads MNHNS; CDR2 reads SASEGT. CDR3 length equals 14 residues. V dropped 4 bases and J dropped 4 bases, with 10 bases sitting between them. The CDR3 DNA follows: TGTGCCAGCAGTGTGGTAGTTGGCACCGGGGAGCTGTTTTTT. As protein: CASSVVVGTGELFF.

The chain employs TRBV6-1 and TRBJ2-3, with D maybe TRBD1 (5 bases). V was trimmed by 6 bases and J by 10 bases, leaving 20 bases between them. Per the germline V gene, CDR1 is MNHNS and CDR2 is SASEGT. The CDR3 is made up of 14 amino acids. The CDR3 coding sequence is TGTGCCAGCAGCCAGGGTGTGAGCACAAATGCGCAGTATTTT. As protein: CASSQGVSTNAQYF.

In its sample, this clonotype was seen a few times. The chain employs TRBV27 and TRBJ1-1, with a tentative D call TRBD1 (6 bases). The CDR3 contains 17 residues. Trimming removed 2 bases from V and 4 bases from J, with 20 bases in between. Germline CDR1 and CDR2: MNHEY and SMNVEV (reference sequence). The CDR3: CASSLRGWGGAPTEAFF. CDR3 coding DNA: TGTGCCAGCAGTTTAAGAGGTTGGGGGGGGGCGCCCACTGAAGCTTTCTTT.

The chain combines TRBV6-1 with TRBJ2-1, with a tentative D call TRBD2 (5 bases). V lost 7 bases and J lost 5, with 6 bases in between. The CDR3 is made up of 11 amino acids. Germline V gives CDR1 MNHNS, CDR2 SASEGT. The CDR3 nucleotides are TGTGCCAGCATCGGGGACAATGAGCAGTTCTTC. Protein sequence: CASIGDNEQFF.